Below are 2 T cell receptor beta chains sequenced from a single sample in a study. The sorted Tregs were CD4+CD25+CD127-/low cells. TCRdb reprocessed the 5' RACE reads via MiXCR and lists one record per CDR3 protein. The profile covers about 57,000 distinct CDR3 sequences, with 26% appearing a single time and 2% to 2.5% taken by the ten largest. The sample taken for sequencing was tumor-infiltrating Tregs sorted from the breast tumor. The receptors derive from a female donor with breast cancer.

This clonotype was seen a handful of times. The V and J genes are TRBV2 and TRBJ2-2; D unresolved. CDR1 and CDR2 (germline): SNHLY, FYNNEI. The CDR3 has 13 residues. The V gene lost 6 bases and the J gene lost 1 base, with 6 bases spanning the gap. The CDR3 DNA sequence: TGTGCCAGCAGATACTTGAACACCGGGGAGCTGTTTTTT. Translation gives CASRYLNTGELFF.

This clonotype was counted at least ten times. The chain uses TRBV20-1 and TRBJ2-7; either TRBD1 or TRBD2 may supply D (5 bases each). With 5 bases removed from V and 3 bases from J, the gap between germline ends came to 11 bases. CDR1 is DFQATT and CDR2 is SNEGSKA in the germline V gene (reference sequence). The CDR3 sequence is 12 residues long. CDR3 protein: CSAVGPSYEQYF. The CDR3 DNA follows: TGCAGTGCTGTGGGACCGAGCTACGAGCAGTACTTC.